The 24 T cell receptor beta chains given below trace back to one sample, sequenced in a study of vaccination and CD4 T cells after COVID-19. These receptors have no known antigen. An Oncomine TCR Beta short-read assay was used to sequence the DNA from cultured CD4+ T cells. In TCRdb, the PCR reads were re-called with MiXCR into one record per CDR3 protein. This table holds about 10,000 distinct CDR3 sequences, just over 55% found once. The treatment here: roughly 11-day PBMC culture with coronavirus spike peptide pools or control peptides (ViraFEST assay). Material: CD4+ T cells from blood, cultured in vitro. These receptors all come from a human donor who had recovered from COVID-19.

The genes are TRBV7-8 and TRBJ1-1, with D perhaps matching TRBD1 (6 bases). Per the germline V gene, CDR1 is SGHVS and CDR2 is FQNEAQ. The CDR3 is 14 amino acids. The V and J ends lost 7 bases and 0 bases respectively, with 12 bases between them. The CDR3 nucleotides are TGTGCCAGCACACGGACAGAAATGAACACTGAAGCTTTCTTT. Amino acid sequence: CASTRTEMNTEAFF.

This clonotype was detected only a few times. V gene TRBV7-2 combines with J gene TRBJ1-1; 7 nucleotides line up with TRBD1. The length of the CDR3 is 14 residues. V dropped 1 base and J dropped 5; count of bases not matched to a gene: 4. Germline CDR1 and CDR2: SGHTA and FQGNSA. CDR3 sequence: CASSLVPGGTEAFF. Written as DNA, the CDR3 is TGTGCCAGCAGCTTAGTCCCAGGGGGTACTGAAGCTTTCTTT.

In this sample, this clonotype turned up a few times. CDR3 sequence (DNA): TGTGCCAGTAGCCCCCGGGACGGGGAGACCCAGTACTTC. The encoded protein is CASSPRDGETQYF. The chain uses TRBV19 and TRBJ2-5; D possibly matches TRBD1 or TRBD2 (5 bases each). The germline V gene has CDR1 LNHDA and CDR2 SQIVND (reference sequence). There are 13 residues in the CDR3. V was cut by 6 bases and J by 5 bases, with 13 bases left in between.

CDR3 loop: CSVSTSGRDTQYF. CDR3 bases: TGCAGTGTCTCGACTAGCGGGAGGGATACGCAGTATTTT. The chain uses TRBV20-1 and TRBJ2-3; 13 bases align to TRBD2. After removal of 7 bases from V and 6 bases from J, the junction contained 4 bases not matched to a gene. This CDR3 region has 13 residues. CDR1 and CDR2 from the germline V gene are DFQATT and SNEGSKA (reference sequence).

The chain joins TRBV7-2 to TRBJ2-5, with 7 bases lining up with TRBD2. Germline CDR1 and CDR2: SGHTA and FQGNSA. The CDR3 is made up of 16 amino acids. With 2 bases clipped from V and 4 bases from J, the junction kept 10 bases outside the gene matches. The CDR3 sequence is CASSLTSAGLLETQYF. The CDR3 DNA reads as TGTGCCAGCAGCTTAACTTCGGCGGGACTATTAGAGACCCAGTACTTC. The variable domain in full, completed from reference TRBV7-2 and TRBJ2-5, reads GAGVSQSPSNKVTEKGKDVELRCDPISGHTALYWYRQSLGQGLEFLIYFQGNSAPDKSGLPSDRFSAERTGGSVSTLTIQRTQQEDSAVYLCASSLTSAGLLETQYFGPGTRLLVL.

The rearrangement uses TRBV15 and TRBJ2-7; D gene unclear. This CDR3 comprises 13 residues. V was clipped by 3 bases and J by 3 bases, with 9 bases between them. The V gene's germline CDR1 is LNHNV and CDR2 YYDKDF (reference sequence). DNA for the CDR3: TGTGCCACCAGCAGTCAAAAGAACTACGAGCAGTACTTC. Its translation: CATSSQKNYEQYF.

The chain links TRBV7-2 to TRBJ2-7; the match to TRBD2 covers 9 bases. Germline CDR1 SGHTA, CDR2 FQGNSA. The CDR3 sequence is 14 residues long. With 5 bases clipped from V and 4 bases from J, the junction kept 6 bases outside the gene matches. Here the CDR3 reads CASSGGAGGYEQYF. The CDR3 bases are TGTGCCAGCAGCGGTGGAGCGGGGGGTTACGAGCAGTACTTC. Supplemented by reference TRBV7-2 and TRBJ2-7, the full variable domain reads GAGVSQSPSNKVTEKGKDVELRCDPISGHTALYWYRQSLGQGLEFLIYFQGNSAPDKSGLPSDRFSAERTGGSVSTLTIQRTQQEDSAVYLCASSGGAGGYEQYFGPGTRLTVT.

This clonotype was seen a handful of times. A read error may account for a junction end that differs from germline. The chain uses TRBV5-1 and TRBJ2-3; TRBD2 agrees at 11 bases. Germline lookup yields CDR1 SGHRS and CDR2 YFSETQ. The CDR3 is made up of 12 amino acids. The CDR3 DNA reads as TGCGCCAGCAGCGGAACTAGCGGGGGAGGGGATTTT. Its protein product is CASSGTSGGGDF.

The J gene is TRBJ2-1, the V gene TRBV20-1, with 9 bases identical to TRBD2. The CDR3 has 15 residues. V was clipped by 3 bases and J by 2 bases; unmatched bases: 5. The germline V gene has CDR1 DFQATT and CDR2 SNEGSKA (reference sequence). The CDR3 DNA is TGCAGTGCTAGCACTAGCGGGTTCACCTACAATGAGCAGTTCTTC. Its translation is CSASTSGFTYNEQFF.

This chain links TRBV5-5 with TRBJ1-2; possibly TRBD1 for D (6 bases). From germline, CDR1 is SGHKS and CDR2 YYEKEE (reference sequence). The length of the CDR3 is 15 residues. The V end was cut by 5 bases, the J end by 8 bases, with 22 bases between. The CDR3 region is CASSRTQGFWYGYTF. CDR3 nucleotide sequence: TGTGCCAGCAGTCGCACACAGGGTTTTTGGTACGGCTACACCTTC.

This clonotype appeared a few times. The gene calls are TRBV11-3 and TRBJ1-1; D is ambiguous. The ends were cut back, 0 bases at V and 1 base at J, with 6 bases in the middle. This CDR3 comprises 14 residues. Looked up from germline, CDR1 is SGHNT and CDR2 is YENEEA. CDR3 sequence: CASSLDPANTEAFF. As DNA, the CDR3 is TGTGCCAGCAGCTTAGATCCAGCGAACACTGAAGCTTTCTTT.

The chain uses TRBV28 and TRBJ1-2; a weak D match, TRBD1 (5 bases). Germline lookup yields CDR1 MDHEN and CDR2 SYDVKM. V lost 3 bases and J 4 bases, leaving 9 bases between the germline ends. This CDR3 has 13 residues. CDR3 protein: CASSLQGAYGYTF. The CDR3 coding sequence is TGTGCCAGCAGTTTGCAGGGCGCCTATGGCTACACCTTC.

This clonotype was seen only a few times. CDR3 residues: CSARDSGQGGNQPQHF. CDR3 bases: TGCAGTGCTAGAGATTCCGGACAGGGAGGCAATCAGCCCCAGCATTTT. The V call is TRBV20-1, the J call TRBJ1-5, with 8 bases matching TRBD1. V shed 0 bases and J 2 bases; nucleotides not matched to a gene: 6. The CDR3 runs 16 residues. Germline V gene lookup returns CDR1 DFQATT and CDR2 SNEGSKA (reference sequence).

This clonotype was found a few times. The chain couples TRBV7-9 to TRBJ1-2; D ambiguous. V shed 1 base and J shed 4 bases, with 7 bases lying between them. From germline, CDR1 is SEHNR and CDR2 FQNEAQ (reference sequence). The CDR3 is made up of 13 amino acids. The CDR3 spells CASSLGVSYGYTF. The CDR3 nucleotides are TGTGCCAGCAGCTTAGGGGTCAGCTATGGCTACACCTTC.

The rearrangement joins TRBV7-6 to TRBJ2-1; no clear D gene. Germline V gene lookup returns CDR1 SGHVS and CDR2 FNYEAQ. With 5 bases removed from V and 7 bases from J, the gap between germline ends came to 18 bases. The CDR3 is made up of 15 amino acids. Here the CDR3 reads CASSQRSDGLNEQFF. The CDR3 DNA is TGTGCCAGCAGCCAAAGGTCTGATGGGTTGAATGAGCAGTTCTTC.

V usage is TRBV20-1 and J usage is TRBJ1-2; 9 bases line up with TRBD1. The CDR3 sequence is 15 residues long. Germline V CDR1 and CDR2: DFQATT, SNEGSKA (reference sequence). Trimming took 3 bases from V and 8 from J; bases not matched to a gene: 13. CDR3 in DNA: TGCAGTGCTAGGCTCCCGGGACAGGGTTTAGGAGGCTACACCTTC. Translating it yields CSARLPGQGLGGYTF.

This sequence joins TRBV7-2 and TRBJ1-4; the match to TRBD1 covers 11 bases. The CDR3 extends over 15 amino acids. Looked up from germline, CDR1 is SGHTA and CDR2 is FQGNSA. Trimming removed 5 bases from V and 7 bases from J; junction bases left unmatched: 6. Written as DNA, the CDR3 is TGTGCCAGCAGCGCCTGGACAGGGGGCGGTGAAAAACTGTTTTTT. Amino acids: CASSAWTGGGEKLFF.

The chain couples TRBV20-1 to TRBJ1-3; D is possibly TRBD1 (5 bases). In germline, CDR1 is DFQATT, CDR2 SNEGSKA (reference sequence). The CDR3 runs to 12 residues. Trimming pared 5 bases from V and 5 bases from J, leaving 10 bases between. CDR3 residues: CSAGGSRNTIYF. The DNA of the CDR3 is TGCAGTGCTGGGGGAAGTAGAAACACCATATATTTT.

The chain couples TRBV6-2 or TRBV6-3 to TRBJ1-1; 9 bases are shared with TRBD1. The CDR3 sequence is 18 residues long. Looked up from germline, CDR1 is MNHEY and CDR2 is SVGEGT. Unmatched junction bases numbered 14, after V lost 6 bases and J lost 0 bases. CDR3 loop: CASSRLQGAGIMNTEAFF. DNA for the CDR3: TGTGCCAGCAGCCGTTTACAGGGGGCGGGAATTATGAACACTGAAGCTTTCTTT.

V gene TRBV20-1 combines with J gene TRBJ1-2; 8 bases agree with TRBD1. Germline V gene data show CDR1 as DFQATT and CDR2 as SNEGSKA (reference sequence). Unmatched junction bases numbered 4, after V lost 0 bases and J lost 4 bases. CDR3 size: 14 residues. CDR3: CSARERQGSYGYTF. The CDR3 bases are TGCAGTGCTAGAGAGAGACAGGGGAGCTATGGCTACACCTTC.

V gene TRBV20-1 combines with J gene TRBJ2-5; D might be TRBD2 (5 bases). Trimming left V 0 bases short and J 5 bases short, with 10 bases between. Germline V gives CDR1 DFQATT, CDR2 SNEGSKA (reference sequence). The CDR3 is 13 residues long. The CDR3 DNA follows: TGCAGTGCTAGAGATTTGGACTGGGAGACCCAGTACTTC. Protein: CSARDLDWETQYF.

The chain has TRBV7-6 and TRBJ1-1, with a weak D call TRBD1 (5 bases). V was pared by 1 base and J by 1 base, with 19 bases between. There are 18 residues in the CDR3. Germline V gene data show CDR1 as SGHVS and CDR2 as FNYEAQ. DNA of the CDR3: TGTGCCAGCAGCTTAGGGGGGACTCCCGGGTCGGGGAACACTGAAGCTTTCTTT. This codes for CASSLGGTPGSGNTEAFF.

The V and J genes are TRBV5-4 and TRBJ1-2, with 7 bases aligning to TRBD1. The length of the CDR3 is 16 residues. Germline V gives CDR1 SGHNT, CDR2 YYREEE (reference sequence). The V and J ends lost 4 bases and 4 bases, in that order; junction bases with no gene match: 13. The CDR3 spells CASSTPRTGPPYGYTF. CDR3 sequence (DNA): TGTGCCAGCAGCACCCCTCGGACAGGTCCTCCCTATGGCTACACCTTC.

By sample fraction, this clonotype is large. The J gene is TRBJ1-5, the V gene TRBV12-3 or TRBV12-4, with 8 bases fitting TRBD1. J gave up 4 bases and V 5 bases, and 7 bases lay outside the gene matches. The CDR3 is made up of 15 amino acids. This CDR3 is CASSAGTGNNQPQHF. The CDR3 DNA follows: TGTGCCAGCAGTGCCGGGACAGGCAATAATCAGCCCCAGCATTTT.